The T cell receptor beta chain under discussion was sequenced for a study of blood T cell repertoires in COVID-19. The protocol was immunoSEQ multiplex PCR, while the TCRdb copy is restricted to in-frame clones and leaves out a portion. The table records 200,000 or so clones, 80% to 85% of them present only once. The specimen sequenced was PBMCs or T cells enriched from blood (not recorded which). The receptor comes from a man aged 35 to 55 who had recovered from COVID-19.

Here the CDR3 reads CASSPPGPETEAFF. CDR3 DNA: TGTGCCAGCTCACCACCTGGCCCAGAAACTGAAGCTTTCTTT. V and J are TRBV18 and TRBJ1-1; D remains unclear. Trimming removed 0 bases at V and 5 bases at J, with 10 bases between. The germline V gene has CDR1 KGHSH and CDR2 LQKENI. CDR3 length equals 14 residues. The complete variable domain, with remaining parts taken from reference TRBV18 and TRBJ1-1, reads NAGVMQNPRHLVRRRGQEARLRCSPMKGHSHVYWYRQLPEEGLKFMVYLQKENIIDESGMPKERFSAEFPKEGPSILRIQQVVRGDSAAYFCASSPPGPETEAFFGQGTRLTVV.